This entry lists 6 T cell receptor beta chains sequenced from one sample in a study of chemoradiotherapy in HPV16-positive cancers. Generated by immunoSEQ multiplex PCR, the TCRdb table keeps only in-frame clones and is missing some. The data contain around 24,000 clones, over 75% of them seen just once; the ten biggest clones take up more than 3.5%. The sequenced sample was blood, obtained from a patient who underwent chemoradiotherapy. Every receptor here comes from a human donor with HPV-associated anogenital cancer.

The V call is TRBV12-5, the J call TRBJ1-3, with 8 bases lining up with TRBD1. V lost 7 bases to trimming and J lost 9 bases; unmatched junction nucleotides: 14. This CDR3 spans 15 amino acids. CDR1 and CDR2 from the germline V gene are LGHNT and FRNRAP. Here the CDR3 DNA reads TGTGCTAGTGCCTTGACAGGGGCCTCGCGGGGCACCATATATTTT. Its protein is CASALTGASRGTIYF.

This chain joins TRBV4-3 and TRBJ1-1; TRBD1 matches at 7 bases. Germline loops: CDR1 LGHNA, CDR2 YSLEER. V shed 4 bases, J shed 11 bases, and the junction held 10 bases outside the gene matches. The length of the CDR3 is 13 residues. The CDR3 loop is CASSPQGRGYAFF. The CDR3 DNA sequence: TGCGCCAGCAGCCCACAGGGGAGAGGGTATGCTTTCTTT.

The chain employs TRBV6-5 and TRBJ1-1, with 9 bases matching TRBD1. The length of the CDR3 is 13 residues. The germline V gene encodes CDR1 MNHEY and CDR2 SVGAGI. The J segment lost 5 bases and the V segment lost 5 bases, leaving 3 bases of the junction unmatched. The CDR3 DNA is TGTGCCAGCAGTCGGACAGGGGTTACTGAAGCTTTCTTT. It yields the protein CASSRTGVTEAFF.

This clone has only one observation. This sequence joins TRBV6-5 and TRBJ2-7; D might be TRBD1 (5 bases). Per the germline V gene, CDR1 is MNHEY and CDR2 is SVGAGI. The CDR3 loop spans 12 amino acids. Trimming took off 2 bases at V and 5 bases at J, with 7 bases between the two ends. The CDR3 region has the DNA TGTGCCAGCAGTTACACCAGGGACGAGCAGTACTTC. It codes for CASSYTRDEQYF.

This clone has only one observation. The chain carries TRBV11-1 and TRBJ2-1; 9 nucleotides align to TRBD2. V lost 4 bases and J lost 7; bases outside the gene matches: 8. The CDR3 contains 15 residues. The germline V gene has CDR1 SGHAT and CDR2 FQDESV (reference sequence). In DNA form, the CDR3 reads TGTGCCAGCAGCTCCCGGGTAGCGGGAGTGAATGAGCAGTTCTTC. Translating gives CASSSRVAGVNEQFF. Together with reference TRBV11-1 and TRBJ2-1, the CDR3 gives the full variable domain: EAEVAQSPRYKITEKSQAVAFWCDPISGHATLYWYRQILGQGPELLVQFQDESVVDDSQLPKDRFSAERLKGVDSTLKIQPAELGDSAMYLCASSSRVAGVNEQFFGPGTRLTVL.

V usage is TRBV18 and J usage is TRBJ2-2; 7 bases match TRBD1. The CDR3 sequence is 16 residues long. Germline trimming cut 3 bases from V and 1 base from J; bases unmatched to any gene: 5. CDR1 is KGHSH, CDR2 LQKENI, per germline. The CDR3: CASSPQGTENTGELFF. CDR3 bases: TGTGCCAGCTCACCGCAGGGGACAGAGAACACCGGGGAGCTGTTTTTT.